Shown below are 25 T cell receptor beta chains from a single sample sequenced in a study of T cell repertoires in cytomegalovirus infection. Their specific antigens are unknown. One entry per CDR3 protein, called by TCRdb with MiXCR from the reads. Here the sample spans around 89,000 distinct CDR3 sequences, less than 30% being singletons. Specimen: CD8+ T cells from cultured PBMCs, collected from culture after CMV antigen stimulation. Receptors originate from a human donor in good health (CMV status not recorded). Some clones in this sample may be carry-over from other donors' samples.

This clonotype was counted many times. The V and J genes are TRBV11-2 and TRBJ2-1; D call uncertain. Trimming left V 6 bases short and J 3 bases short, with 15 bases between. Germline V gives CDR1 SGHAT, CDR2 FQNNGV. The CDR3 length is 15 residues. DNA for the CDR3: TGTGCCAGCAGTGGGATTCTAGGTATCTACAATGAGCAGTTCTTC. Protein product: CASSGILGIYNEQFF.

The CDR3 DNA reads as TGCAGCGTTTCCCTAGCGGGGGGGCCCTATGAGCAGTTCTTC. This sequence encodes CSVSLAGGPYEQFF. The chain recombines TRBV29-1 with TRBJ2-1; 12 bases map to TRBD2. CDR3 length: 14 amino acids. Trimming took 5 bases from V and 8 from J; bases not matched to a gene: 7. Germline V gene lookup returns CDR1 SQVTM and CDR2 ANQGSEA.

The rearrangement links TRBV6-1 to TRBJ2-7, with a weak D call TRBD1 (6 bases). Trimming shortened V by 1 base and J by 3 bases, and 13 bases separated the two germline ends. CDR3 size: 15 residues. Germline CDR1 reads MNHNS; CDR2 reads SASEGT. CDR3 in DNA: TGTGCCAGCAGTGAAGTTGGCCAGGGGTACTACGAGCAGTACTTC. It codes for CASSEVGQGYYEQYF.

This clonotype has only a few counts. The chain has TRBV19 and TRBJ2-7; 8 nucleotides align to TRBD1. Germline V CDR1 and CDR2: LNHDA, SQIVND (reference sequence). Trimming took 4 bases from V and 3 from J; bases not matched to a gene: 8. The CDR3 has 15 amino acids. CDR3 bases: TGTGCCAGTAGTACCTCCGGGACAGGACTCTACGAGCAGTACTTC. Translated, it gives CASSTSGTGLYEQYF. The full variable domain, completed using reference TRBV19 and TRBJ2-7, is DGGITQSPKYLFRKEGQNVTLSCEQNLNHDAMYWYRQDPGQGLRLIYYSQIVNDFQKGDIAEGYSVSREKKESFPLTVTSAQKNPTAFYLCASSTSGTGLYEQYFGPGTRLTVT.

This chain uses TRBV25-1 with TRBJ1-2, with a possible D match to TRBD1 (5 bases). The CDR3 sequence is 14 residues long. V dropped 10 bases and J dropped 3 bases, with 18 bases sitting between them. The germline gives CDR1 MGHDK, CDR2 SYGVNS. The CDR3 coding sequence is TGTGCCAAAGCGGCAGTCCGGGGGGACTATGGCTACACCTTC. This encodes CAKAAVRGDYGYTF.

This clonotype turned up a few times. The chain is built from TRBV12-3 or TRBV12-4 and TRBJ2-1, with 7 bases lining up with TRBD1. J gave up 8 bases and V 6 bases, and 4 bases lay outside the gene matches. This CDR3 has 12 amino acids. As DNA, the CDR3 is TGTGCCAGCAGAGGGGACAGTGATGAGCAGTTCTTC. Protein sequence: CASRGDSDEQFF.

The rearrangement uses TRBV2 and TRBJ2-7; 10 positions match TRBD1. CDR1 is SNHLY and CDR2 is FYNNEI in the germline V gene. V trimming: 6 bases; J trimming: 10 bases; junction bases outside the gene matches: 6. CDR3 length equals 12 residues. The CDR3 nucleotides read TGTGCCAGCAGGGGACAGGGGATGCCCCAGTACTTC. Its protein is CASRGQGMPQYF.

This clonotype was detected a few times. V is TRBV7-4 and J is TRBJ1-1; D perhaps matches TRBD1 (6 bases). This CDR3 has 17 residues. Trimming removed 0 bases at V and 4 bases at J, with 18 bases between. Germline lookup yields CDR1 SGHVT and CDR2 SQSDAQ. The CDR3 DNA reads TGTGCCAGCAGCTTAGCGTTTTCCCAGGGGCTGGCCACTGAAGCTTTCTTT. It translates to CASSLAFSQGLATEAFF.

A note on this clonotype: A junction end diverges from the germline sequence, so it may reflect a read error. This CDR3 is CASSLAYNEQFF. The CDR3 DNA follows: TGTGCCAGCAGCTTGGCCTACAATGAGCAGTTCTTC. The chain employs TRBV5-3 and TRBJ2-1; D is unresolved. TRBV5-3 is reported as an ORF; its role is uncertain. There are 12 residues in the CDR3.

This chain's CDR3 is CASSLGPTGLHTQYF. CDR3 coding DNA: TGTGCCAGCAGCTTGGGCCCAACGGGACTTCATACGCAGTATTTT. V is TRBV7-9 and J is TRBJ2-3, with a possible D match to TRBD2 (6 bases). V was clipped by 3 bases and J by 7 bases, with 17 bases between them. The CDR3 contains 15 residues. Germline assignment: CDR1 SEHNR and CDR2 FQNEAQ (reference sequence).

Worth noting for this clonotype: Germline and junction disagree at one end, which may indicate a read error. The rearrangement joins TRBV7-4 to TRBJ1-1, with a weak D call TRBD1 (5 bases). Per the germline V gene, CDR1 is SGHVT and CDR2 is SQSDAQ. CDR3 length: 13 amino acids. The CDR3 is CATSLGTNTEAFF. CDR3 coding DNA: TGTGCCACCAGCCTAGGGACGAACACTGAAGCTTTCTTT.

This clonotype was picked up many times. This chain uses TRBV11-2 with TRBJ2-1; possible D gene TRBD1, 6 bases. The germline gives CDR1 SGHAT, CDR2 FQNNGV. This CDR3 comprises 14 residues. V was cut by 4 bases and J by 3 bases, with 10 bases left in between. The CDR3 region has the DNA TGTGCCAGCAGCTGGGACACCCACTACAATGAGCAGTTCTTC. It specifies CASSWDTHYNEQFF.

In its sample, this clonotype was seen once. The CDR3 DNA reads as TGTGCCAGCAGCCAAGGGGTGAAGGGCCAAGATAAAGATGAGCAGTTCTTC. Its translation is CASSQGVKGQDKDEQFF. The J gene is TRBJ2-1, the V gene TRBV3-1; D uncertain. V lost 1 base, J lost 8 bases, and 21 bases lay in between. Germline CDR1 and CDR2: LGHDT and YNNKEL (reference sequence). There are 17 residues in the CDR3.

This clonotype was recorded at least ten times. V gene TRBV7-8 combines with J gene TRBJ2-3; 9 positions agree with TRBD1. CDR3 length: 15 residues. CDR1 is SGHVS, CDR2 FQNEAQ, per germline. The J segment lost 10 bases and the V segment lost 5 bases, leaving 13 bases of the junction unmatched. As DNA, the CDR3 is TGTGCCAGCAGCACGCCGACAGGGGGGTTAATGGCGCAGTATTTT. It yields the protein CASSTPTGGLMAQYF.

The sample holds a few counts of this clonotype. The chain employs TRBV7-3 and TRBJ2-3; D call uncertain. This CDR3 has 15 amino acids. The V end lost 4 bases, the J end lost 1 base, and 12 bases lay between the germline ends. Germline CDR1 and CDR2: SGHTA and FQGTGA. This CDR3 is CASSYLPRGTDTQYF. DNA of the CDR3: TGTGCCAGCAGCTATCTCCCCCGGGGCACAGATACGCAGTATTTT.

This clonotype was seen a few times. In nucleotides, the CDR3 is TGTGCCAGCAGCTTCGCGCAGGGCAGCACAGATACGCAGTATTTT. Protein sequence: CASSFAQGSTDTQYF. The rearrangement uses TRBV7-6 and TRBJ2-3, with a tentative D call TRBD1 (5 bases). From germline, CDR1 is SGHVS and CDR2 FNYEAQ. The V end lost 3 bases, the J end lost 0 bases, and 10 bases lay between the germline ends. This CDR3 spans 15 amino acids.

This clonotype was observed a few times. This chain connects TRBV7-8 to TRBJ2-5, with D perhaps TRBD2 (6 bases). Germline CDR1 and CDR2: SGHVS and FQNEAQ. The CDR3 runs to 15 residues. Trimming took 4 bases from V and 3 from J, leaving 15 bases between them. The CDR3 region has the DNA TGTGCCAGCAGCTCGAGCGCGGGGACTGAAGAGACCCAGTACTTC. Amino acid sequence: CASSSSAGTEETQYF. Full variable domain (remainder filled in from reference TRBV7-8 and TRBJ2-5): GAGVSQSPRYKVAKRGQDVALRCDPISGHVSLFWYQQALGQGPEFLTYFQNEAQLDKSGLPSDRFFAERPEGSVSTLKIQRTQQEDSAVYLCASSSSAGTEETQYFGPGTRLLVL.

In this sample, this clonotype turned up a few times. The chain combines TRBV7-8 with TRBJ1-1, with D unclear. V was clipped by 1 base and J by 5 bases, with 8 bases between them. Germline V lookup: CDR1 SGHVS, CDR2 FQNEAQ. The CDR3 length is 13 residues. The CDR3 DNA reads as TGTGCCAGCAGCTTAGTAGGGTTAACTGAAGCTTTCTTT. Amino acid sequence: CASSLVGLTEAFF.

This clonotype was seen only a few times. The chain links TRBV10-3 to TRBJ1-5; D may be TRBD1 (5 bases). Germline values: CDR1 ENHRY, CDR2 SYGVKD. V was clipped by 0 bases and J by 6 bases, with 6 bases between them. The CDR3 extends over 13 amino acids. The CDR3 loop is CAISESRVQPQHF. Here the CDR3 DNA reads TGTGCCATCAGTGAGTCCAGGGTTCAGCCCCAGCATTTT.

This clonotype has more than one count but fewer than ten. The genes are TRBV6-1 and TRBJ2-1; weak D call: TRBD2 (6 bases). This CDR3 spans 16 amino acids. CDR1 and CDR2 from the germline V gene are MNHNS and SASEGT. V gave up 6 bases and J gave up 5 bases, with 20 bases separating them. In DNA form, the CDR3 reads TGTGCCAGCAGCCGGGGGTGGGGCCCCCACGACAATGAGCAGTTCTTC. It specifies CASSRGWGPHDNEQFF.

The genes are TRBV28 and TRBJ1-3; tentatively, D is TRBD1 (6 bases). This CDR3 is built from 14 residues. The germline V gene encodes CDR1 MDHEN and CDR2 SYDVKM. Trimming removed 1 base at V and 4 bases at J, with 8 bases between. The DNA of the CDR3 is TGTGCCAGCAGTTTATTTGGACAGGGAAACACCATATATTTT. Protein sequence: CASSLFGQGNTIYF.

The chain is built from TRBV20-1 and TRBJ2-1, with 9 bases fitting TRBD1. The V gene's germline CDR1 is DFQATT and CDR2 SNEGSKA (reference sequence). With V trimmed by 4 bases and J by 9 bases, 1 base remained unmatched. The CDR3 runs to 11 residues. The CDR3 nucleotides read TGCAGTGCTAAGGACAGGGGTGAGCAGTTCTTC. It specifies CSAKDRGEQFF.

The sample holds a few counts of this clonotype. The genes are TRBV19 and TRBJ1-5; D is possibly TRBD1 (5 bases). The V and J ends lost 7 bases and 0 bases respectively, with 13 bases between them. The CDR3 spans 15 residues. In germline, CDR1 is LNHDA, CDR2 SQIVND (reference sequence). CDR3 residues: CASTPWGSSNQPQHF. CDR3 nucleotide sequence: TGTGCCAGTACTCCGTGGGGGAGTAGCAATCAGCCCCAGCATTTT.

The chain uses TRBV20-1 and TRBJ2-7; 7 bases map to TRBD2. V lost 6 bases and J lost 0; bases outside the gene matches: 8. Germline V gene lookup returns CDR1 DFQATT and CDR2 SNEGSKA (reference sequence). This CDR3 spans 14 amino acids. The DNA for the CDR3 is TGCAGTGCCCCGTGGGGGGGGAGCTCCTACGAGCAGTACTTC. Translation gives CSAPWGGSSYEQYF.

This clonotype was seen only a few times. This sequence joins TRBV7-9 and TRBJ2-5; D is perhaps TRBD1 or TRBD2 (5 bases each). CDR3 length: 15 residues. Germline values: CDR1 SEHNR, CDR2 FQNEAQ (reference sequence). The V gene lost 5 bases and the J gene lost 1 base, with 14 bases spanning the gap. The CDR3 nucleotides are TGTGCCAGCAGCGTTTCCGGGACGATCCAAGAGACCCAGTACTTC. Translated: CASSVSGTIQETQYF.